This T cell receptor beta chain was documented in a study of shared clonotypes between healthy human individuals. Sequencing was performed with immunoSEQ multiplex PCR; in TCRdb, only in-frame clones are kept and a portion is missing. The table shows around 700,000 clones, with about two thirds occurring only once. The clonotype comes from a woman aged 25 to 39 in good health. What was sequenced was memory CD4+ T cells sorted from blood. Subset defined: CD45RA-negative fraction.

CDR3: CASTYTGQGAGDTQYF. CDR3 in DNA: TGTGCCAGTACCTATACGGGACAGGGGGCGGGAGATACGCAGTATTTT. The chain recombines TRBV19 with TRBJ2-3; TRBD1 agrees at 12 bases. The length of the CDR3 is 16 residues. The V gene's germline CDR1 is LNHDA and CDR2 SQIVND (reference sequence). V lost 7 bases to trimming and J lost 5 bases; unmatched junction nucleotides: 10. Combining the CDR3 with reference TRBV19 and TRBJ2-3 gives the whole variable domain DGGITQSPKYLFRKEGQNVTLSCEQNLNHDAMYWYRQDPGQGLRLIYYSQIVNDFQKGDIAEGYSVSREKKESFPLTVTSAQKNPTAFYLCASTYTGQGAGDTQYFGPGTRLTVL.